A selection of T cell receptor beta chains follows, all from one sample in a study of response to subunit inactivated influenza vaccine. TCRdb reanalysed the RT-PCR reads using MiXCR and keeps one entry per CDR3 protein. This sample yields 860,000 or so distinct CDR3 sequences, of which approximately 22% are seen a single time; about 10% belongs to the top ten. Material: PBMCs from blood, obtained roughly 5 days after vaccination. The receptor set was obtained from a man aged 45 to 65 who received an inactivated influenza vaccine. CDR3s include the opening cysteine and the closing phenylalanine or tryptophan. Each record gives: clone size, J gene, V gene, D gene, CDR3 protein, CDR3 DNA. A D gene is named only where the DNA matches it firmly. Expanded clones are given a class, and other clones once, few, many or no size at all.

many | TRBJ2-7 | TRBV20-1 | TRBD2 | CSQPPLGCGGLAEFNSYEQYF | TGCAGTCAACCCCCCCTCGGGTGTGGGGGACTAGCGGAGTTCAACTCCTACGAGCAGTACTTC
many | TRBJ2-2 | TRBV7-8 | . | CASSLGITGELFF | TGTGCCAGCAGCTTAGGGATCACCGGGGAGCTGTTTTTT
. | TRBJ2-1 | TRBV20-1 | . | CSASSGAHEQFF | TGCAGTGCTAGTAGTGGGGCGCATGAGCAGTTCTTC
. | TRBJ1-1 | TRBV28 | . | CASRGPVDWYHTEAFF | TGTGCCAGCAGGGGACCGGTTGATTGGTATCACACTGAAGCTTTCTTT
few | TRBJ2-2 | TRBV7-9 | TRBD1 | CARRTGATGELFF | TGTGCCAGAAGGACAGGGGCAACCGGGGAGCTGTTTTTT
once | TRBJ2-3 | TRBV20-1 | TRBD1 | CSARGQGADTQYF | TGCAGTGCCCGAGGACAGGGCGCAGATACGCAGTATTTT
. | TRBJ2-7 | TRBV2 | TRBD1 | CASSPGQGLLEQYF | TGTGCCAGCAGTCCGGGACAGGGACTCCTTGAGCAGTACTTC
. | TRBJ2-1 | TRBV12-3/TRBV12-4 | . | CASSFGGAGPVGFF | TGTGCCAGCAGTTTTGGGGGTGCGGGACCCGTGGGGTTCTTC
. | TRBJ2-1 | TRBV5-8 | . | CASYPGTSYNEQFF | TGTGCCAGCTACCCCGGGACCTCCTACAATGAGCAGTTCTTC
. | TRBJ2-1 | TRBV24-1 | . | CATSGFETHPRGASYNEQFF | TGTGCCACCAGTGGCTTCGAGACTCACCCCAGGGGAGCGTCCTACAATGAGCAGTTCTTC
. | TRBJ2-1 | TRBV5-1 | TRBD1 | CASSRQGDYNEQFF | TGCGCCAGCAGCCGACAGGGTGACTACAATGAGCAGTTCTTC
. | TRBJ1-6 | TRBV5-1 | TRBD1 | CASSEGTGGSPLHF | TGCGCCAGCAGCGAAGGGACAGGAGGTTCACCCCTCCACTTT
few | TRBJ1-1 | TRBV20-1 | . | CSARGAGTEAFF | TGCAGTGCTAGAGGCGCGGGCACTGAAGCTTTCTTT
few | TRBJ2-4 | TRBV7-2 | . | CASSLFSKNIQYF | TGTGCCAGCAGCTTATTCAGCAAAAACATTCAGTACTTC
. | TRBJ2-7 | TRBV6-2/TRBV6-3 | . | CASSEVNF | TGTGCCAGCAGTGAAGTAAACTTC
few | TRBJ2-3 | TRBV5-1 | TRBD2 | CASSPLAGGIGDTQYF | TGCGCCAGCAGCCCGCTAGCGGGGGGGATAGGAGATACGCAGTATTTT
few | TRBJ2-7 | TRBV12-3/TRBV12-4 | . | CASSPANYEQYF | TGTGCCAGCAGTCCAGCAAACTACGAGCAGTACTTC
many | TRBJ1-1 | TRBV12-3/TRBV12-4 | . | CASSFGRNTEAFF | TGTGCCAGCAGTTTTGGCAGGAACACTGAAGCTTTCTTT
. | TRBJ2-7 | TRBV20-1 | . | CSAQSSLGGYEQYF | TGCAGTGCTCAAAGTAGTCTGGGAGGATACGAGCAGTACTTC
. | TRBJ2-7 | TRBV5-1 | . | CASSFGASNEQYF | TGCGCCAGCAGCTTCGGGGCCTCCAACGAGCAGTACTTC
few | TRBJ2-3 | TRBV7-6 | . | CASSLADRATTDTQYF | TGTGCCAGCAGCTTAGCAGATCGGGCGACCACAGATACGCAGTATTTT
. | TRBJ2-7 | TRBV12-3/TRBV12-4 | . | CASSLPGFSYEQYF | TGTGCCAGCAGTCTCCCGGGGTTCTCCTACGAGCAGTACTTC
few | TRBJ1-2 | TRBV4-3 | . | CASSQVEGLSYGYTF | TGCGCCAGCAGCCAAGTAGAAGGGTTGAGCTATGGCTACACCTTC
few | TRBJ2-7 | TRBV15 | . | CATSREIWTEDYEQYF | TGTGCCACCAGCAGGGAGATTTGGACTGAAGACTACGAGCAGTACTTC
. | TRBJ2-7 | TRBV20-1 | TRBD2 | CSARRLAVGNEQYF | TGCAGTGCTAGAAGGCTAGCGGTCGGTAACGAGCAGTACTTC
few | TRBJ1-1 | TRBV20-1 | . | CSAPWRAKGAFF | TGCAGTGCTCCCTGGAGGGCCAAGGGAGCTTTCTTT
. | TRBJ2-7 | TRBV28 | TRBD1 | CASRHGRGRGYYEQYF | TGTGCCAGCAGGCATGGAAGGGGCAGGGGGTATTACGAGCAGTACTTC
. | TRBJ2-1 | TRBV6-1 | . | CASRGSVAGSNEQFF | TGTGCCAGCAGGGGCTCGGTAGCAGGGAGCAATGAGCAGTTCTTC
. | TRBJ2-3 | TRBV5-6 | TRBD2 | CASSSGGLVEGTDTQYF | TGTGCCAGCAGCTCGGGGGGACTAGTTGAGGGCACAGATACGCAGTATTTT
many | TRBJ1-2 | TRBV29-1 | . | CSVEGGTVYGYTF | TGCAGCGTTGAAGGGGGGACGGTCTATGGCTACACCTTC
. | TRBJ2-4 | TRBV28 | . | CASRLTGSNIQYF | TGTGCCAGCAGGTTGACCGGGTCGAACATTCAGTACTTC
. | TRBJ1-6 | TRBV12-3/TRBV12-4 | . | CASSPAGRSSPLHF | TGTGCCAGCAGCCCCGCCGGGAGGAGTTCACCCCTCCACTTT
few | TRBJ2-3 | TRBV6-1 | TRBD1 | CASREDRVGTDTQYF | TGTGCCAGCAGGGAGGACAGGGTGGGGACAGATACGCAGTATTTT
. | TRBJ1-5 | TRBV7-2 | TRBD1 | CASSFRGRSNQPQHF | TGTGCCAGCAGCTTCAGGGGGCGGAGCAATCAGCCCCAGCATTTT
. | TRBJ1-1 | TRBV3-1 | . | CASSQLEDDTEAFF | TGTGCCAGCAGCCAACTCGAGGACGACACTGAAGCTTTCTTT
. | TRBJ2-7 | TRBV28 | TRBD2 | CASSPGGAVSSYEQYF | TGTGCCAGCAGTCCGGGGGGGGCAGTGAGCTCCTACGAGCAGTACTTC
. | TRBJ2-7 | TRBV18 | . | CASSPRRGQYEQYF | TGTGCCAGCTCACCAAGGAGGGGGCAATACGAGCAGTACTTC
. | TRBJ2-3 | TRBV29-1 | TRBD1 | CSVEDGTGFRQYF | TGCAGCGTTGAAGACGGGACAGGGTTTAGGCAGTATTTT
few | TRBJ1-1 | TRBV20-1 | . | CSADLMNTEAFF | TGCAGTGCTGACCTTATGAACACTGAAGCTTTCTTT
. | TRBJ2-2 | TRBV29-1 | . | CSVNRGADTGELFF | TGCAGCGTTAACCGGGGGGCAGACACCGGGGAGCTGTTTTTT
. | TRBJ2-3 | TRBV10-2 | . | CASRPRTSLSTDTQYF | TGCGCCAGCAGGCCCCGGACAAGCCTTAGCACAGATACGCAGTATTTT
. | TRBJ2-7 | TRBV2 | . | CASSGIRGSREQYF | TGTGCCAGCAGTGGTATAAGGGGGAGTCGCGAGCAGTACTTC
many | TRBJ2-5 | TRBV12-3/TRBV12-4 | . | CASSPTTQETQYF | TGTGCCAGCAGTCCAACAACTCAAGAGACCCAGTACTTC
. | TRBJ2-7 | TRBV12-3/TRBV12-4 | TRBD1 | CASSHRSDRGEQYF | TGTGCCAGCAGTCACCGATCGGACAGGGGCGAGCAGTACTTC
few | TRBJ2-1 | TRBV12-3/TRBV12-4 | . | CASSETEIEQFF | TGTGCCAGCAGCGAAACGGAGATTGAGCAGTTCTTC
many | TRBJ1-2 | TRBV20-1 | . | CSAPVGSYTF | TGCAGTGCTCCCGTAGGGAGCTACACCTTC
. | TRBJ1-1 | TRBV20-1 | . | CSAVMWGRDTEAFF | TGCAGTGCGGTAATGTGGGGGAGGGACACTGAAGCTTTCTTT
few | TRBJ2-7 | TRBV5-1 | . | CASKRTASYEQYF | TGCGCCAGCAAGAGAACAGCCTCCTACGAGCAGTACTTC
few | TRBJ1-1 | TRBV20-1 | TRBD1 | CSAFQGAMAGTEAFF | TGCAGTGCTTTCCAGGGGGCGATGGCAGGCACTGAAGCTTTCTTT
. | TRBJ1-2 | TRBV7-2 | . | CASSYDRRNGYTF | TGTGCCAGCAGTTACGACAGGCGAAATGGCTACACCTTC
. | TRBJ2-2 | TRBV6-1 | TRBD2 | CASRPPGLAVTGELFF | TGTGCCAGCAGGCCACCGGGACTAGCGGTTACCGGGGAGCTGTTTTTT
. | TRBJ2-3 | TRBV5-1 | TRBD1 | CASTDRGTQYF | TGCGCCAGCACTGACAGGGGTACGCAGTATTTT